This T cell receptor (beta chain) was found in a study of CD8+ T cells in alopecia areata. The sequencing template was cDNA reverse transcribed from extracted RNA. Sequenced by immunoSEQ multiplex PCR; TCRdb stores in-frame clones only, minus some. Of some 240,000 clones listed, under 75% were seen once; the top ten hold 1.6%. Germline CDR1 is SNHLY and CDR2 is FYNNEI. The CDR3 runs 15 residues. V was shortened by 7 bases and J by 0 bases, with 13 bases between the two germline ends. This clone was detected many times. Specified treatment: oral pan-JAK inhibitor, 5-10 mg twice daily. The receptor's source is a human donor with alopecia areata. The source material was CD4+ T cells sorted from blood, sampled at week 4, from a patient treated with tofacitinib. The chain is built from TRBV2 and TRBJ1-3; D gene ambiguous. CDR3 nucleotide sequence: TGTGCCAGCACCTCGCAGCTCTTCTCTGGAAACACCATATATTTT. Translated, it gives CASTSQLFSGNTIYF.